In this sample, the clone carrying this TCR beta chain turned up many times. Its target is not known. The sample is drawn from a study of T cells after yellow fever vaccination. Looking at the study overall: Fractions of limited cellularity were prepared by means of SMART-Seq v4 Ultra Low Input. Whole-study findings and limits: Reappearance after the booster was observed for most primary-vaccination clones (96% CD4, over 70% CD8). Peak timing came faster in the weaker secondary response, day 5 versus 15. A small share of clonotypes appeared in both CD4 and CD8 compartments.

From the 5' RACE reads, TCRdb called clonotypes with MiXCR, one entry per CDR3 protein. Altogether about 320,000 distinct CDR3 sequences are present, around 4.5% being singletons, with the ten largest covering roughly 19%. Germline V gene lookup returns CDR1 LGHNA and CDR2 YNFKEQ. V was shortened by 0 bases and J by 11 bases, with 15 bases between the two germline ends. This CDR3 contains 14 residues. Sequencing used PBMCs, obtained 15 days after the yellow fever booster vaccination. The TCR originated in a man aged 18-30 years who received the YFV17D yellow fever vaccine. The gene calls are TRBV4-2 and TRBJ2-3; TRBD2 is a possible D gene (5 bases). The CDR3 region is CASSQESNAGGQYF. CDR3 DNA sequence: TGTGCCAGCAGCCAAGAGAGTAATGCGGGTGGGCAGTATTTT.